This T cell receptor beta chain derives from a study of OX40 agonist ivuxolimab in advanced cancers. This clone was picked up one time. TCRdb's table, derived via immunoSEQ multiplex PCR, lists solely in-frame clones and lacks some. The table includes roughly 77,000 clones, about four fifths detected once. V was shortened by 1 base and J by 1 base, with 2 bases between the two germline ends. CDR3 length: 11 amino acids. Germline values: CDR1 DFQATT, CDR2 SNEGSKA (reference sequence). The sequence was obtained from an adult with an advanced solid tumor such as melanoma, head and neck, liver or kidney cancer. This specimen was CD4+ or CD8+ T cells sorted from blood, taken in a trial of the OX40 agonist ivuxolimab. This chain links TRBV20-1 with TRBJ2-7; D unresolved. As DNA, the CDR3 is TGCAGTGCTAGAGCATCCTACGAGCAGTACTTC. Translated: CSARASYEQYF.